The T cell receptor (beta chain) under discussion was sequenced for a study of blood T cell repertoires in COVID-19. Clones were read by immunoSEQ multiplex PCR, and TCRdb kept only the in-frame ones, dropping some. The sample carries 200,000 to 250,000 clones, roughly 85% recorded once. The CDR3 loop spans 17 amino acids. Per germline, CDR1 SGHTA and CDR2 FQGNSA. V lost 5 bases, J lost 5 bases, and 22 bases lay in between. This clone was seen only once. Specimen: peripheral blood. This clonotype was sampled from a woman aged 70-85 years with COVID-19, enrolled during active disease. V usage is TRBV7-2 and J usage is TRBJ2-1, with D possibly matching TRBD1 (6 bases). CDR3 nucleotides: TGTGCCAGCAGCCTAAGTACAGGGCATTTCATCAACAATGAGCAGTTCTTC. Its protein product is CASSLSTGHFINNEQFF.